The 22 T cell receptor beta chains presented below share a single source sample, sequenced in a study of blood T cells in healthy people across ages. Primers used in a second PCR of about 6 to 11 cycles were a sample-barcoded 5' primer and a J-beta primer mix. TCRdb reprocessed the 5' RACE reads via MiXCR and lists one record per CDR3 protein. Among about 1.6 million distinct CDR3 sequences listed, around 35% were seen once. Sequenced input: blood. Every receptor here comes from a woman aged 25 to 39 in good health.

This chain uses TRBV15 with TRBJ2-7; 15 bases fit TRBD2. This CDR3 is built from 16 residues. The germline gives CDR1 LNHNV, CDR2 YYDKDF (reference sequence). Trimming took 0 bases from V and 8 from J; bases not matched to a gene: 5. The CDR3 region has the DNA TGTGCCACCAGCAGAGATAGGGGACTAGCGGGAGGAAAGCAGTACTTC. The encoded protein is CATSRDRGLAGGKQYF.

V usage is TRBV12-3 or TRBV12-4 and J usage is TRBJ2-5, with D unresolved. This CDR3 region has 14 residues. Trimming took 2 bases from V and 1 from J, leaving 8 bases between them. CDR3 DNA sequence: TGTGCCAGCAGTTTAATACAGAGCCAAGAGACCCAGTACTTC. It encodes CASSLIQSQETQYF.

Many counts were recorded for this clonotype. CDR3 protein: CASSLRTRQETQYF. DNA for the CDR3: TGTGCCAGCAGCTTACGGACTCGTCAAGAGACCCAGTACTTC. The chain has TRBV7-2 and TRBJ2-5; possibly TRBD2 for D (5 bases). This CDR3 region has 14 residues. The V end was cut by 2 bases, the J end by 2 bases, with 9 bases between. Germline V lookup: CDR1 SGHTA, CDR2 FQGNSA.

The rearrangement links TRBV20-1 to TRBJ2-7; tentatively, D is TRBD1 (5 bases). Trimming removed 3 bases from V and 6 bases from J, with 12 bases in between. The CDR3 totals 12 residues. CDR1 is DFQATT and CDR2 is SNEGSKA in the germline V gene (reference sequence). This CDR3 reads CSASPSRVEQYF. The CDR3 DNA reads TGCAGTGCTAGCCCCAGCAGGGTCGAGCAGTACTTC.

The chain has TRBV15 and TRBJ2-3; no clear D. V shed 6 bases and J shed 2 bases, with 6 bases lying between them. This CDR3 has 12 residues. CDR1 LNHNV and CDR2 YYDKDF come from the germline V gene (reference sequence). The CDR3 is CATSRLTDTQYF. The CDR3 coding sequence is TGTGCCACCAGTAGACTCACAGATACGCAGTATTTT.

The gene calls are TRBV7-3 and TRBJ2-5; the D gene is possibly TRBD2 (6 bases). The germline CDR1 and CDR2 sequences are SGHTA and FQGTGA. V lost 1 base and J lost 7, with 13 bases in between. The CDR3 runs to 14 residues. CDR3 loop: CASSLKGGAGTQYF. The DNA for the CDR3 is TGTGCCAGCAGCTTAAAGGGCGGAGCGGGGACCCAGTACTTC.

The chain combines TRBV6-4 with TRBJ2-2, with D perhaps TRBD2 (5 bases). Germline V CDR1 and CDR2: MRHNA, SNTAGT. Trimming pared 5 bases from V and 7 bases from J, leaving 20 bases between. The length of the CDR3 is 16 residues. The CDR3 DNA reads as TGTGCCAGCAGTTTGAGGAGCCGGGCACTAGTCGGGGAGCTGTTTTTT. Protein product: CASSLRSRALVGELFF.

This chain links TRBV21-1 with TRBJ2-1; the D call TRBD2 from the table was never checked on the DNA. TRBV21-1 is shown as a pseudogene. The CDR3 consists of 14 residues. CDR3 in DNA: TGTGCCAGCAGCAGGGCCCTAGAGGGCGGTGAGCAGTTCTTC. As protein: CASSRALEGGEQFF.

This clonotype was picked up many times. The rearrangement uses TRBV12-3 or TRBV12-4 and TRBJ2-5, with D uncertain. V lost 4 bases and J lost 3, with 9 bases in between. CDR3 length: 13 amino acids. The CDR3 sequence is CASSWPSEETQYF. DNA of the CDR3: TGTGCCAGCAGTTGGCCTAGTGAAGAGACCCAGTACTTC.

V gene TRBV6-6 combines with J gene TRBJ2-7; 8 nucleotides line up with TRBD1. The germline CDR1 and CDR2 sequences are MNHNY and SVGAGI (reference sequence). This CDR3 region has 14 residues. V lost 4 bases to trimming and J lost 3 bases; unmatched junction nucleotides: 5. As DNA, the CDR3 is TGTGCCAGCAGTTTGAACAGGGGGGTCTACGAGCAGTACTTC. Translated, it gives CASSLNRGVYEQYF.

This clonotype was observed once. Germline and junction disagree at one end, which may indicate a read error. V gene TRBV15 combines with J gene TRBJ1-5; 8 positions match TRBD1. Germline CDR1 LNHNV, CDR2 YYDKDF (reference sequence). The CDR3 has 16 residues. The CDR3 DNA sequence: TGTGCCGCCAGTCTAACTACAGGGGGACCACATCAGCCCCAGCATTTT. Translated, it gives CAASLTTGGPHQPQHF.

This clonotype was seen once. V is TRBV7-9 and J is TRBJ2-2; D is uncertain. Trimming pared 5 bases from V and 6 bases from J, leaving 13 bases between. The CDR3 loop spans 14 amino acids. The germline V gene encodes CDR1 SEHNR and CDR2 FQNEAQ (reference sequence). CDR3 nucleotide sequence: TGTGCCAGCAGCCTCAGTCAGGTGGCCGGGGAGCTGTTTTTT. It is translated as CASSLSQVAGELFF. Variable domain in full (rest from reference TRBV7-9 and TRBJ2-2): DTGVSQNPRHKITKRGQNVTFRCDPISEHNRLYWYRQTLGQGPEFLTYFQNEAQLEKSRLLSDRFSAERPKGSFSTLEIQRTEQGDSAMYLCASSLSQVAGELFFGEGSRLTVL.

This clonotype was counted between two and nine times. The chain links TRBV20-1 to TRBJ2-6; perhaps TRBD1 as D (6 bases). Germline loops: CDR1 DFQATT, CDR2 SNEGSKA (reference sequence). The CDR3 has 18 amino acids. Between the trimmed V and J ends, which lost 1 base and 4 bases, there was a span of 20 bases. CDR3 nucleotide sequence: TGCAGTGCTAGAGCTTGGGGGCCCGATTATGAAGGGGCCAACGTCCTGACTTTC. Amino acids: CSARAWGPDYEGANVLTF.

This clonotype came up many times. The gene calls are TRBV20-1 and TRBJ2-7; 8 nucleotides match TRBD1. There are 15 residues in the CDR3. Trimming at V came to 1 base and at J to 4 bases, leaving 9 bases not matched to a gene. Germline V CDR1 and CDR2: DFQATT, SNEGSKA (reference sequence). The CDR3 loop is CSARAGRGRGYEQYF. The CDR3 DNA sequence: TGCAGTGCTAGAGCCGGCAGGGGGCGAGGATACGAGCAGTACTTC.

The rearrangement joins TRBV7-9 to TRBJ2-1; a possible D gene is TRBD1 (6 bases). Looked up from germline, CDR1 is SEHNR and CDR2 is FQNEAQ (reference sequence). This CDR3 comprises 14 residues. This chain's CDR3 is CAALWGLEANEQFF. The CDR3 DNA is TGTGCAGCCCTTTGGGGGCTAGAGGCCAATGAGCAGTTCTTC.

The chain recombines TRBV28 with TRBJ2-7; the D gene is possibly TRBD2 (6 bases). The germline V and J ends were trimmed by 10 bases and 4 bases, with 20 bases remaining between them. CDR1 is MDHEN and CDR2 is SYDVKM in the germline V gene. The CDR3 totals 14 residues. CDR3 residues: CATGLGGGRYEQYF. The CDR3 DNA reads TGTGCCACCGGATTGGGGGGAGGAAGGTACGAGCAGTACTTC. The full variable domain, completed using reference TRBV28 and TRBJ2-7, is DVKVTQSSRYLVKRTGEKVFLECVQDMDHENMFWYRQDPGLGLRLIYFSYDVKMKEKGDIPEGYSVSREKKERFSLILESASTNQTSMYLCATGLGGGRYEQYFGPGTRLTVT.

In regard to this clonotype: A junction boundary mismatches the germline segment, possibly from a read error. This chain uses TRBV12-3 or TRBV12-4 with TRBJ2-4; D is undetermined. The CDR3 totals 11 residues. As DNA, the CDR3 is TGTGTCAGCAGTTTAAGAGAAGAGCAGTACTTC. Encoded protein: CVSSLREEQYF.

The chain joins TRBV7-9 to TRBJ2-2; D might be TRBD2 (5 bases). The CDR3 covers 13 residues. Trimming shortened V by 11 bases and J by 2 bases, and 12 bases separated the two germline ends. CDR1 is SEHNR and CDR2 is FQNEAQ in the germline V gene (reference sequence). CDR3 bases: TGTGCCTTCAAAGAGGGTAACACCGGGGAGCTGTTTTTT. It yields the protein CAFKEGNTGELFF.

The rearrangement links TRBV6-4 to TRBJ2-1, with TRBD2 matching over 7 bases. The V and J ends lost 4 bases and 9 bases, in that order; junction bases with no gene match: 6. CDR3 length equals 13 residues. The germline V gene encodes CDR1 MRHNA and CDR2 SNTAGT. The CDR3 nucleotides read TGTGCCAGCAGTGTGGCGGGAGAGAGTGAGCAGTTCTTC. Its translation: CASSVAGESEQFF.

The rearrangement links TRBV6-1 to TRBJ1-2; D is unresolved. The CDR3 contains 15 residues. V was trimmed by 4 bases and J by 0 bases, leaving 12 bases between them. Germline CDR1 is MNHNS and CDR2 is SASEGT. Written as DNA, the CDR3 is TGTGCCAGCAGTGTACTAATGCTAGCTAACTATGGCTACACCTTC. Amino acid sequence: CASSVLMLANYGYTF.

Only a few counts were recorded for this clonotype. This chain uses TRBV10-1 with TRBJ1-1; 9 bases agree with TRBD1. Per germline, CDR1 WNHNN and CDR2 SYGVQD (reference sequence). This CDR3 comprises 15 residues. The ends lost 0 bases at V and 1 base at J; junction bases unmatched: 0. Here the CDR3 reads CASSESTGGNTEAFF. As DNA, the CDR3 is TGCGCCAGCAGTGAGTCGACAGGGGGGAACACTGAAGCTTTCTTT.

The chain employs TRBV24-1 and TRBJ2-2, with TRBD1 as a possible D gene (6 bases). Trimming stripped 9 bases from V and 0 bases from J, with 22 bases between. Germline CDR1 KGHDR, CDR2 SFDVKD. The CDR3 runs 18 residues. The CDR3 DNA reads TGTGCCACCGAAACAGGGCCTCGAGAGCTCGCGAACACCGGGGAGCTGTTTTTT. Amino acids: CATETGPRELANTGELFF.